A single sample is the source of the 30 T cell receptor beta chains below, sequenced in a study of CD8+ T cells in alopecia areata. RNA was isolated and reverse transcribed to cDNA, the sequencing template. Generated by immunoSEQ multiplex PCR, the TCRdb table keeps only in-frame clones and is missing some. This table holds approximately 120,000 clones, around 48% found once. The sequenced material came from NKG2D-low CD8+ T cells sorted from blood. Receptors were obtained from a human donor with alopecia areata.

The V gene is TRBV5-4, the J gene TRBJ2-3; the D gene is possibly TRBD2 (5 bases). CDR1 is SGHNT, CDR2 YYREEE, per germline (reference sequence). V lost 1 base and J 1 base, leaving 10 bases between the germline ends. The CDR3 is made up of 15 amino acids. The CDR3 sequence: CASSLIGIGTDTQYF. CDR3 nucleotides: TGTGCCAGCAGCTTGATCGGGATCGGCACAGATACGCAGTATTTT.

The chain combines TRBV29-1 with TRBJ1-1; D is undetermined. V lost 0 bases to trimming and J lost 6 bases, with 8 bases between them. The germline V gene has CDR1 SQVTM and CDR2 ANQGSEA. CDR3 size: 12 residues. The CDR3 is CSVEEEAPEAFF. The CDR3 bases are TGCAGCGTTGAAGAAGAGGCACCTGAAGCTTTCTTT.

The chain combines TRBV7-9 with TRBJ2-1; no clear D. The V end was cut by 4 bases, the J end by 0 bases, with 13 bases between. Germline CDR1 SEHNR, CDR2 FQNEAQ (reference sequence). The CDR3 loop spans 16 amino acids. DNA for the CDR3: TGTGCCAGCAGCTCGAACCACGGGCCCTCCTACAATGAGCAGTTCTTC. Translated, it gives CASSSNHGPSYNEQFF.

This clone was seen a few times. The chain has TRBV23-1 and TRBJ2-7; no definite D call. TRBV23-1 is known as an ORF, though its function is uncertain. V was pared by 9 bases and J by 4 bases, with 13 bases between. CDR3 size: 12 residues. The CDR3 region is CARPDLRYEQYF. CDR3 nucleotides: TGCGCCAGGCCCGACCTTAGGTACGAGCAGTACTTC.

The chain recombines TRBV2 with TRBJ1-5; the D gene is possibly TRBD1 (6 bases). CDR1 is SNHLY, CDR2 FYNNEI, per germline. This CDR3 has 15 residues. Trimming removed 6 bases from V and 0 bases from J, with 12 bases in between. The CDR3 DNA reads as TGTGCCAGCAGGGCCGGGACAAATAGCAATCAGCCCCAGCATTTT. Encoded protein: CASRAGTNSNQPQHF.

This clone was counted a few times. The rearrangement joins TRBV29-1 to TRBJ2-3; 7 bases match TRBD2. The J segment lost 3 bases and the V segment lost 8 bases, leaving 5 bases of the junction unmatched. The CDR3 sequence is 12 residues long. From germline, CDR1 is SQVTM and CDR2 ANQGSEA. This chain's CDR3 is CSLRGVTDTQYF. The CDR3 DNA follows: TGCAGCCTCCGGGGGGTTACAGATACGCAGTATTTT.

V and J are TRBV29-1 and TRBJ1-2, with unresolved D. In germline, CDR1 is SQVTM, CDR2 ANQGSEA. Trimming shortened V by 0 bases and J by 4 bases, and 9 bases separated the two germline ends. The CDR3 extends over 13 amino acids. The CDR3 here is CSVEDRPGYGYTF. The CDR3 DNA sequence: TGCAGCGTTGAAGATCGGCCAGGCTATGGCTACACCTTC.

This clone showed up just a few times. The chain carries TRBV28 and TRBJ2-5, with no clear D. Germline V lookup: CDR1 MDHEN, CDR2 SYDVKM. The CDR3 extends over 12 amino acids. Trimming stripped 1 base from V and 5 bases from J, with 5 bases between. DNA for the CDR3: TGTGCCAGCAGTTTATATGTGGAGACCCAGTACTTC. As protein: CASSLYVETQYF. The variable domain in full, with the rest retrieved from reference TRBV28 and TRBJ2-5, is DVKVTQSSRYLVKRTGEKVFLECVQDMDHENMFWYRQDPGLGLRLIYFSYDVKMKEKGDIPEGYSVSREKKERFSLILESASTNQTSMYLCASSLYVETQYFGPGTRLLVL.

This chain connects TRBV29-1 to TRBJ1-1; no reliable D call. CDR1 and CDR2 from the germline V gene are SQVTM and ANQGSEA. The CDR3 is made up of 13 amino acids. Between the trimmed V and J ends, which lost 0 bases and 0 bases, there was a span of 5 bases. This CDR3 reads CSVEDGVNTEAFF. The CDR3 DNA follows: TGCAGCGTTGAAGATGGAGTGAACACTGAAGCTTTCTTT.

The chain couples TRBV23-1 to TRBJ1-4; D is undetermined. TRBV23-1 is designated an ORF whose function remains uncertain. Trimming cost V 2 bases and J 6 bases, with 16 bases left between them. The CDR3 has 16 residues. Here the CDR3 reads CASSQPVDGRDEKLFF. The CDR3 nucleotides are TGCGCCAGCAGTCAACCCGTGGACGGAAGGGATGAAAAACTGTTTTTT.

This clone was observed once. The V and J genes are TRBV2 and TRBJ2-3; possible D gene TRBD2, 6 bases. Germline V gene sequence: CDR1 SNHLY, CDR2 FYNNEI. The CDR3 spans 15 residues. V gave up 4 bases and J gave up 2 bases, with 13 bases separating them. CDR3 DNA sequence: TGTGCCAGCAGTGGTTTCGGGGGTATCACAGATACGCAGTATTTT. Encoded protein: CASSGFGGITDTQYF.

This clone was seen only a few times. The rearrangement joins TRBV30 to TRBJ2-2; TRBD2 matches at 7 bases. The CDR3 is made up of 15 amino acids. Trimming removed 2 bases from V and 3 bases from J; junction bases left unmatched: 6. CDR1 and CDR2 (germline): GTSNPN, SVGIG (reference sequence). The CDR3 sequence: CAWSRLAVDTGELFF. CDR3 nucleotides: TGTGCCTGGAGTCGCCTAGCGGTAGACACCGGGGAGCTGTTTTTT.

The V call is TRBV27, the J call TRBJ1-1, with a weak D call TRBD1 (6 bases). This CDR3 is 14 amino acids long. Germline CDR1 and CDR2: MNHEY and SMNVEV (reference sequence). V gave up 4 bases and J gave up 4 bases, with 13 bases separating them. The CDR3 bases are TGTGCCAGCAGTTGGGGGCCCTTGGGCACTGAAGCTTTCTTT. The encoded protein is CASSWGPLGTEAFF.

This clone was recorded a few times. This chain uses TRBV6-6 with TRBJ2-5; D is possibly TRBD1 (5 bases). Trimming removed 8 bases at V and 0 bases at J, with 13 bases between. In germline, CDR1 is MNHNY, CDR2 SVGAGI (reference sequence). The CDR3 consists of 14 residues. The CDR3 DNA follows: TGTGCCAGCCGCCCCGACAGCTACCAAGAGACCCAGTACTTC. It specifies CASRPDSYQETQYF.

The J gene is TRBJ2-1, the V gene TRBV5-6, with a tentative D call TRBD1 (5 bases). V was clipped by 3 bases and J by 9 bases, with 13 bases between them. This CDR3 is 13 amino acids long. In germline, CDR1 is SGHDT, CDR2 YYEEEE. CDR3 loop: CASSSQLQVEQFF. CDR3 nucleotide sequence: TGTGCCAGCAGCTCCCAATTACAGGTTGAGCAGTTCTTC.

The chain is built from TRBV28 and TRBJ2-3; D ambiguous. Trimming left V 3 bases short and J 2 bases short, with 12 bases between. This CDR3 is built from 15 residues. Per germline, CDR1 MDHEN and CDR2 SYDVKM. The CDR3 DNA sequence: TGTGCCAGCAGTTTGACCCCTACCTACACAGATACGCAGTATTTT. Protein product: CASSLTPTYTDTQYF.

CDR3 DNA: TGCGCCAGCAGCCAGCGGAACACCGGGGAGCTGTTTTTT. Translation gives CASSQRNTGELFF. The chain carries TRBV4-3 and TRBJ2-2; no definite D call. The ends were cut back, 3 bases at V and 1 base at J, with 3 bases in the middle. The CDR3 sequence is 13 residues long. The germline V gene encodes CDR1 LGHNA and CDR2 YSLEER.

This chain joins TRBV4-1 and TRBJ2-3; 9 bases match TRBD2. The length of the CDR3 is 18 residues. CDR1 is MGHRA and CDR2 is YSYEKL in the germline V gene. The trim removed 8 bases at V and 2 bases at J, leaving 17 bases unmatched. CDR3 nucleotides: TGCGCCAGCGCGGGGGGGACAGACCATTCCCTTCCCACAGATACGCAGTATTTT. It translates to CASAGGTDHSLPTDTQYF.

To note about this clone: The same CDR3 can be traced to other DNA sequences in this sample. The chain joins TRBV4-1 to TRBJ2-7; D not resolved. With 0 bases removed from V and 1 base from J, the gap between germline ends came to 4 bases. Germline CDR1 MGHRA, CDR2 YSYEKL. The CDR3 loop spans 13 amino acids. In nucleotides, the CDR3 is TGCGCCAGCAGCCAAGATAGGTCCTACGAGCAGTACTTC. Its protein product is CASSQDRSYEQYF.

The V gene is TRBV5-1, the J gene TRBJ2-5; no clear D gene. This CDR3 comprises 15 residues. Germline V CDR1 and CDR2: SGHRS, YFSETQ. The germline V and J ends were trimmed by 0 bases and 5 bases, with 14 bases remaining between them. The CDR3 DNA is TGCGCCAGCAGCTTGGAGGGCACCTTGGGGGAGACCCAGTACTTC. This sequence encodes CASSLEGTLGETQYF.

V usage is TRBV4-1 and J usage is TRBJ2-7; possible D gene TRBD1, 5 bases. Germline loops: CDR1 MGHRA, CDR2 YSYEKL. CDR3 length: 15 amino acids. V lost 3 bases and J 2 bases, leaving 14 bases between the germline ends. CDR3 in amino acids: CASSQLVGVTYEQYF. Written as DNA, the CDR3 is TGCGCCAGCAGCCAGTTGGTAGGGGTTACCTACGAGCAGTACTTC.

This chain joins TRBV29-1 and TRBJ1-5; TRBD1 aligns across 8 bases. This CDR3 is 14 amino acids long. Germline assignment: CDR1 SQVTM and CDR2 ANQGSEA. The trim removed 6 bases at V and 3 bases at J, leaving 7 bases unmatched. The CDR3 here is CSVWTGNINQPQHF. In DNA form, the CDR3 reads TGCAGCGTCTGGACAGGGAACATCAATCAGCCCCAGCATTTT.

The V call is TRBV30, the J call TRBJ1-5, with D unclear. This CDR3 spans 14 amino acids. The V end was cut by 3 bases, the J end by 0 bases, with 9 bases between. Per the germline V gene, CDR1 is GTSNPN and CDR2 is SVGIG (reference sequence). CDR3 loop: CAWRGDGSNQPQHF. The CDR3 region has the DNA TGTGCCTGGAGGGGAGACGGTAGCAATCAGCCCCAGCATTTT.

V gene TRBV29-1 combines with J gene TRBJ2-7; 11 bases fit TRBD2. CDR3 length: 14 amino acids. J was trimmed by 0 bases and V by 6 bases; bases with no gene match: 4. Germline V gene lookup returns CDR1 SQVTM and CDR2 ANQGSEA. The CDR3 protein is CSVHGTSGSYEQYF. CDR3 DNA: TGCAGCGTCCACGGGACTAGCGGCTCCTACGAGCAGTACTTC.

This clone was seen a few times. The chain links TRBV5-1 to TRBJ2-5, with D possibly being TRBD2 (5 bases). Germline V gene sequence: CDR1 SGHRS, CDR2 YFSETQ. V lost 4 bases, J lost 5 bases, and 18 bases lay in between. This CDR3 has 15 amino acids. The CDR3 DNA sequence: TGCGCCAGCAGCCCAGACTACCTACTTGGGGAGACCCAGTACTTC. This sequence encodes CASSPDYLLGETQYF.

This chain uses TRBV29-1 with TRBJ2-3, with D unclear. V was shortened by 0 bases and J by 0 bases, with 10 bases between the two germline ends. Germline V gene sequence: CDR1 SQVTM, CDR2 ANQGSEA. The CDR3 length is 15 residues. The CDR3 DNA is TGCAGCGTTGAAGATTCGGATTCTAGCACAGATACGCAGTATTTT. Translating gives CSVEDSDSSTDTQYF.

The V and J genes are TRBV29-1 and TRBJ1-2; 9 bases fit TRBD1. Per the germline V gene, CDR1 is SQVTM and CDR2 is ANQGSEA. After removal of 5 bases from V and 8 bases from J, the junction contained 15 bases not matched to a gene. The CDR3 is 15 amino acids. This CDR3 reads CSVSGGTGMLGGYTF. CDR3 nucleotides: TGCAGCGTTTCCGGGGGGACAGGGATGTTAGGAGGCTACACCTTC.

This clone occurred a few times. V gene TRBV19 combines with J gene TRBJ2-1; D possibly corresponds to TRBD2 (7 bases). The length of the CDR3 is 16 residues. The V end lost 5 bases, the J end lost 2 bases, and 16 bases lay between the germline ends. The V gene's germline CDR1 is LNHDA and CDR2 SQIVND (reference sequence). The CDR3 region is CASSPEGGAPYNEQFF. DNA of the CDR3: TGTGCCAGTAGTCCAGAGGGGGGGGCCCCCTACAATGAGCAGTTCTTC.

In this sample, this clone turned up a few times. The chain carries TRBV4-1 and TRBJ1-4; D remains unclear. The CDR3 contains 12 residues. The germline V and J ends were trimmed by 4 bases and 8 bases, with 8 bases remaining between them. CDR1 MGHRA and CDR2 YSYEKL come from the germline V gene. CDR3 in amino acids: CASSPEEEKLFF. CDR3 nucleotide sequence: TGCGCCAGCAGCCCTGAGGAAGAAAAACTGTTTTTT.

To note about this clone: The same CDR3 also results from other DNA sequences found in this sample. J is TRBJ2-1 and V is TRBV29-1, with no clear D. The V end was cut by 2 bases, the J end by 8 bases, with 4 bases between. The CDR3 is 10 residues long. CDR1 is SQVTM and CDR2 is ANQGSEA in the germline V gene. CDR3 loop: CSVERDEQFF. The CDR3 DNA is TGCAGCGTTGAAAGGGATGAGCAGTTCTTC.